This T cell receptor beta chain was recorded in a study of blood T cell repertoires in COVID-19. Study-level information: From the United States, Italy and Spain came samples of acute and convalescent COVID-19.

Using immunoSEQ multiplex PCR, the repertoire was profiled, and TCRdb retains in-frame clones only, with some absent. Seen here are under 300,000 clones, 85% observed once, and the top ten hold 5% to 7%. The V and J ends lost 7 bases and 5 bases respectively, with 18 bases between them. The CDR3 covers 15 residues. Germline CDR1 and CDR2: MDHEN and SYDVKM. The specimen sequenced was peripheral blood. This TCR was recovered from a woman aged 55-69 years with active or convalescent COVID-19. The chain uses TRBV28 and TRBJ1-5, with a tentative D call TRBD1 (5 bases). CDR3 nucleotide sequence: TGTGCCAGCAACCCCCGGGGGTCAGGAGATCAGCCCCAGCATTTT. Encoded protein: CASNPRGSGDQPQHF.